The 16 T cell receptor beta chains below all came from one sample that was sequenced in a study of Tregs in tolerant kidney transplant recipients. The method was immunoSEQ multiplex PCR; TCRdb's version includes in-frame clones alone and lacks a portion of them. The sample lists about 66,000 clones, around nine tenths occurring once. This sample comprised CD8+ T cells from blood, obtained before the transplant. The receptors stem from a human donor who received a combined kidney and bone marrow transplant.

The chain uses TRBV19 and TRBJ2-7; D may be TRBD2 (7 bases). This CDR3 is 15 amino acids long. The V gene's germline CDR1 is LNHDA and CDR2 SQIVND (reference sequence). Deletions cut 7 bases from V and 5 bases from J, with 21 bases between. The CDR3 DNA is TGTGCCAGTACCCTTACTGGGGGGGGGCTCAACGAGCAGTACTTC. Its protein is CASTLTGGGLNEQYF.

V is TRBV27 and J is TRBJ1-6, with TRBD1 identical over 7 bases. This CDR3 has 14 residues. The V and J ends lost 6 bases and 9 bases, in that order; junction bases with no gene match: 8. The germline V gene has CDR1 MNHEY and CDR2 SMNVEV (reference sequence). CDR3 DNA: TGTGCCAGCAGAACTGCAGGGGGTTTTTCACCCCTCCACTTT. Translated, it gives CASRTAGGFSPLHF.

The J gene is TRBJ2-5, the V gene TRBV29-1, with TRBD1 identical over 10 bases. Germline V gene lookup returns CDR1 SQVTM and CDR2 ANQGSEA. V lost 4 bases and J lost 5; bases outside the gene matches: 10. CDR3 size: 15 residues. As DNA, the CDR3 is TGCAGCGTTGCCGGTTCGGACAGGGGGTCGGAGACCCAGTACTTC. This translates into CSVAGSDRGSETQYF.

This clone was seen a few times. V usage is TRBV16 and J usage is TRBJ2-7; TRBD1 matches 8 bases. CDR1 and CDR2 (germline): KGHSY, FQNENV. The CDR3 covers 18 residues. With V trimmed by 3 bases and J by 5 bases, 18 bases remained unmatched. In DNA, the CDR3 is TGTGCCAGCAGCCAGACGTTAGACCGGGGACAGGATACTGACGAGCAGTACTTC. This translates into CASSQTLDRGQDTDEQYF.

The chain employs TRBV11-2 and TRBJ2-7, with D possibly matching TRBD1 (6 bases). Germline assignment: CDR1 SGHAT and CDR2 FQNNGV. Trimming pared 6 bases from V and 4 bases from J, leaving 13 bases between. CDR3 length equals 13 residues. Here the CDR3 reads CASSYGQLYEQYF. DNA for the CDR3: TGTGCCAGCAGTTACGGACAGTTGTACGAGCAGTACTTC.

The chain combines TRBV29-1 with TRBJ2-1, with 7 positions matching TRBD2. The CDR3 runs to 12 residues. Per the germline V gene, CDR1 is SQVTM and CDR2 is ANQGSEA. Trimming at V came to 6 bases and at J to 9 bases, leaving 8 bases not matched to a gene. CDR3 residues: CSVATASGEQFF. In nucleotides, the CDR3 is TGCAGCGTGGCCACGGCTAGCGGTGAGCAGTTCTTC.

The rearrangement uses TRBV6-1 and TRBJ1-6, with a tentative D call TRBD1 (5 bases). V was trimmed by 1 base and J by 7 bases, leaving 8 bases between them. CDR1 is MNHNS, CDR2 SASEGT, per germline. The CDR3 runs 14 residues. CDR3 region: CASSEGSGNSPLHF. The DNA of the CDR3 is TGTGCCAGCAGTGAAGGATCAGGGAATTCACCCCTCCACTTT.

The V gene is TRBV7-3, the J gene TRBJ2-7, with a possible D match to TRBD2 (5 bases). The germline CDR1 and CDR2 sequences are SGHTA and FQGTGA. CDR3 length equals 13 residues. Trimming pared 6 bases from V and 6 bases from J, leaving 15 bases between. Written as DNA, the CDR3 is TGTGCCAGCAGTTCCGGGATCAGAGGCGAGCAGTACTTC. Translation gives CASSSGIRGEQYF.

The chain carries TRBV2 and TRBJ1-1; 9 positions match TRBD1. The germline V gene has CDR1 SNHLY and CDR2 FYNNEI. The V segment lost 2 bases and the J segment 4 bases; nucleotides outside the gene matches: 8. The CDR3 totals 16 residues. This chain's CDR3 is CASSEPGQGRGTEAFF. As DNA, the CDR3 is TGTGCCAGCAGTGAACCTGGACAGGGGAGAGGCACTGAAGCTTTCTTT.

This chain connects TRBV7-8 to TRBJ2-5; perhaps TRBD1 as D (6 bases). Per germline, CDR1 SGHVS and CDR2 FQNEAQ. The V end lost 3 bases, the J end lost 0 bases, and 11 bases lay between the germline ends. This CDR3 spans 15 amino acids. CDR3 protein: CASSFYRDNQETQYF. The CDR3 region has the DNA TGTGCCAGCAGCTTTTACCGGGACAACCAAGAGACCCAGTACTTC. The full variable domain, its missing parts supplied by reference TRBV7-8 and TRBJ2-5, is GAGVSQSPRYKVAKRGQDVALRCDPISGHVSLFWYQQALGQGPEFLTYFQNEAQLDKSGLPSDRFFAERPEGSVSTLKIQRTQQEDSAVYLCASSFYRDNQETQYFGPGTRLLVL.

The chain couples TRBV5-5 to TRBJ1-5; 8 positions match TRBD1. Trimming removed 1 base from V and 2 bases from J; junction bases left unmatched: 2. The germline gives CDR1 SGHKS, CDR2 YYEKEE (reference sequence). The CDR3 is 15 residues long. This chain's CDR3 is CASSLTGGGNQPQHF. CDR3 sequence (DNA): TGTGCCAGCAGCTTGACAGGGGGTGGCAATCAGCCCCAGCATTTT.

This clone is judged medium-sized (0.01 to 0.1%). The genes are TRBV6-6 and TRBJ2-1, with 8 bases fitting TRBD2. This CDR3 is built from 12 residues. Trimming removed 10 bases from V and 6 bases from J; junction bases left unmatched: 5. CDR1 is MNHNY, CDR2 SVGAGI, per germline (reference sequence). In DNA, the CDR3 is TGTGCCACCATGGGACTAGGCAATGAGCAGTTCTTC. This sequence encodes CATMGLGNEQFF.

This rearrangement joins TRBV12-5 to TRBJ2-3; 7 bases align to TRBD2. This CDR3 has 17 residues. Germline V gene data show CDR1 as LGHNT and CDR2 as FRNRAP. The junction had 11 bases not matched to a gene; V was cut back by 0 bases and J by 5 bases. The CDR3 loop is CASGLVHFAGEEDTQYF. The CDR3 coding sequence is TGTGCTAGTGGTTTGGTACATTTTGCGGGAGAGGAAGATACGCAGTATTTT.

V is TRBV11-2 and J is TRBJ1-2; D not certain. The V gene lost 7 bases and the J gene lost 0 bases, with 12 bases spanning the gap. This CDR3 comprises 14 residues. Germline CDR1 reads SGHAT; CDR2 reads FQNNGV. Here the CDR3 DNA reads TGTGCCAGCACGCCGGGAGGGTCTAACTATGGCTACACCTTC. This codes for CASTPGGSNYGYTF.

The rearrangement links TRBV13 to TRBJ1-4; no clear D. The CDR3 length is 15 residues. Per germline, CDR1 PRHDT and CDR2 FYEKMQ (reference sequence). V was clipped by 8 bases and J by 7 bases, with 20 bases between them. The CDR3 sequence: CASRTAGSSGEKLFF. CDR3 DNA: TGTGCCAGCCGAACAGCGGGGAGCTCAGGTGAAAAACTGTTTTTT.

The chain links TRBV9 to TRBJ2-3; 8 positions match TRBD2. This CDR3 comprises 15 residues. The V segment lost 4 bases and the J segment 6 bases; nucleotides outside the gene matches: 10. CDR1 and CDR2 (germline): SGDLS, YYNGEE. CDR3 nucleotide sequence: TGTGCCAGCAGCCTATTCGGGACTAGTACCGATACGCAGTATTTT. Its protein is CASSLFGTSTDTQYF.